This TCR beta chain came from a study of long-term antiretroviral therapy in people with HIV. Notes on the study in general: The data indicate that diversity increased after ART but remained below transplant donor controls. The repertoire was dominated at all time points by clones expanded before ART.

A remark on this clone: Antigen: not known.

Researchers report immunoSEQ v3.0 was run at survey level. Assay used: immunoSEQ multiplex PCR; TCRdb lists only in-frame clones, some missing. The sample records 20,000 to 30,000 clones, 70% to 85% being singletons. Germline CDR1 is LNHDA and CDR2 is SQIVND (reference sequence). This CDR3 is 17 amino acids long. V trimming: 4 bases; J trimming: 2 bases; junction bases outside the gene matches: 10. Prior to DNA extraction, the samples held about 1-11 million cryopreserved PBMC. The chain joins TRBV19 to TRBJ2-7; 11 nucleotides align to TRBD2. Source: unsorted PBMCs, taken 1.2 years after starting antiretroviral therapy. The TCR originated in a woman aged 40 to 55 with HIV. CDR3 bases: TGTGCCAGTAGTACCCCAACTGTAGCGGGGGGGACCTACGAGCAGTACTTC. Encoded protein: CASSTPTVAGGTYEQYF.